Following are 26 T cell receptor beta chains from one sample sequenced in a study of neurological immune-mediated disorders (dated by TCRdb to about 2019). The library came from 5' RACE. The sequencer was an Illumina HiSeq 2500. TCRdb reworked the public reads: Q25 trimming with fastp, MiXCR clone assembly, productive beta chains retained. All rows with the same CDR3 protein become a single entry with the most common DNA and genes. The sample profile shows some 83,000 distinct CDR3 sequences; just over 2.5% of them were found once. Jointly, the top ten make up about 1% of the sample. Input material: PBMCs. The receptors were sampled from a woman between 25 and 40 years old with multiple sclerosis.

At least ten counts were recorded for this clonotype. The rearrangement uses TRBV6-6 and TRBJ2-5, with D perhaps matching TRBD1 (5 bases). Germline V lookup: CDR1 MNHNY, CDR2 SVGAGI (reference sequence). This CDR3 is built from 13 residues. With 2 bases removed from V and 5 bases from J, the gap between germline ends came to 9 bases. The CDR3 is CASSYRRVETQYF. Written as DNA, the CDR3 is TGTGCCAGCAGTTACCGCAGGGTCGAGACCCAGTACTTC.

The table lists this clonotype with many counts. The rearrangement uses TRBV24-1 and TRBJ2-5; D remains unclear. The CDR3 loop spans 14 amino acids. Germline CDR1 is KGHDR and CDR2 is SFDVKD. The V and J ends lost 5 bases and 3 bases respectively, with 12 bases between them. CDR3 residues: CATSASTAKETQYF. The CDR3 bases are TGTGCCACCAGTGCCTCGACTGCGAAAGAGACCCAGTACTTC.

Ten or more counts support this clonotype. The V gene is TRBV7-2, the J gene TRBJ1-2; D possibly corresponds to TRBD1 (5 bases). Trimming removed 5 bases at V and 3 bases at J, with 10 bases between. Germline values: CDR1 SGHTA, CDR2 FQGNSA. The CDR3 runs to 13 residues. CDR3 bases: TGTGCCAGCAGCCCGGGGGGGGACTATGGCTACACCTTC. Translation: CASSPGGDYGYTF.

This clonotype was seen repeatedly, ten times or more. DNA for the CDR3: TGCGCCAGCACTCTCCGGGGCGGGAATGAGCAGTTCTTC. Translating gives CASTLRGGNEQFF. This chain joins TRBV5-1 and TRBJ2-1; tentatively, D is TRBD1 or TRBD2 (5 bases each). V lost 6 bases, J lost 7 bases, and 14 bases lay in between. Looked up from germline, CDR1 is SGHRS and CDR2 is YFSETQ. The CDR3 length is 13 residues.

The count of this clonotype is one. The rearrangement uses TRBV15 and TRBJ1-2; perhaps TRBD1 as D (5 bases). V lost 2 bases to trimming and J lost 3 bases, with 10 bases between them. The V gene's germline CDR1 is LNHNV and CDR2 YYDKDF (reference sequence). The CDR3 extends over 14 amino acids. DNA of the CDR3: TGTGCCACCAGCAGAACGGTGGGGCACTATGGCTACACCTTC. Protein: CATSRTVGHYGYTF.

In its sample, this clonotype was seen many times. The J gene is TRBJ2-3, the V gene TRBV7-2, with D tentatively TRBD2 (8 bases). Germline CDR1 SGHTA, CDR2 FQGNSA. The germline V and J ends were trimmed by 8 bases and 1 base, with 19 bases remaining between them. The CDR3 is 16 residues long. This chain's CDR3 is CASGEGALAGTDTQYF. For the CDR3, the DNA is TGTGCCAGCGGTGAGGGGGCACTAGCGGGCACAGATACGCAGTATTTT.

The rearrangement links TRBV6-1 to TRBJ2-1, with 7 bases aligning to TRBD1. J lost 3 bases, V lost 5 bases, and 10 bases had no gene match. Germline V gene lookup returns CDR1 MNHNS and CDR2 SASEGT. The CDR3 extends over 16 amino acids. DNA of the CDR3: TGTGCCAGCAGTCGGACAGGTATAAACTACTACAATGAGCAGTTCTTC. As protein: CASSRTGINYYNEQFF.

In this sample, this clonotype turned up many times. The chain carries TRBV7-2 and TRBJ1-1; 8 bases are shared with TRBD1. This CDR3 has 15 residues. Trimming removed 2 bases from V and 6 bases from J; junction bases left unmatched: 8. In germline, CDR1 is SGHTA, CDR2 FQGNSA. CDR3 sequence reads: CASSLRVQGGAEAFF. The CDR3, as DNA: TGTGCCAGCAGCTTAAGGGTACAGGGGGGCGCTGAAGCTTTCTTT.

The J gene is TRBJ1-1, the V gene TRBV6-6; D not resolved. CDR3 size: 14 residues. CDR1 is MNHNY, CDR2 SVGAGI, per germline (reference sequence). The V and J ends lost 8 bases and 2 bases respectively, with 15 bases between them. CDR3 DNA sequence: TGTGCCAGCTCCCAGATGGTCTCAAACACTGAAGCTTTCTTT. As protein: CASSQMVSNTEAFF.

At least ten counts were recorded for this clonotype. The chain has TRBV5-1 and TRBJ2-5, with D unclear. The CDR3 sequence is 12 residues long. Germline V gives CDR1 SGHRS, CDR2 YFSETQ. V was clipped by 3 bases and J by 0 bases, with 3 bases between them. Written as DNA, the CDR3 is TGCGCCAGCAGCTGGTACCAAGAGACCCAGTACTTC. Translation gives CASSWYQETQYF.

This clonotype was observed many times. V and J are TRBV20-1 and TRBJ2-1; unclear D gene. V was trimmed by 3 bases and J by 9 bases, leaving 9 bases between them. The CDR3 spans 11 residues. The V gene's germline CDR1 is DFQATT and CDR2 SNEGSKA (reference sequence). The DNA for the CDR3 is TGCAGTGCTAGTAGTGGTGCTGAGCAGTTCTTC. This translates into CSASSGAEQFF.

In its sample, this clonotype was seen many times. The chain employs TRBV10-3 and TRBJ1-1; D gene uncertain. The CDR3 contains 13 residues. Germline assignment: CDR1 ENHRY and CDR2 SYGVKD. With 6 bases removed from V and 3 bases from J, the gap between germline ends came to 11 bases. The CDR3 DNA reads as TGTGCCATCAGAATGGGAGGCGACACTGAAGCTTTCTTT. Translation gives CAIRMGGDTEAFF.

This clonotype was observed at least ten times. The V call is TRBV4-3, the J call TRBJ1-1; possibly TRBD1 for D (6 bases). V lost 1 base, J lost 5 bases, and 8 bases lay in between. CDR1 and CDR2 (germline): LGHNA, YSLEER. The CDR3 is 13 residues long. The CDR3 protein is CASSQVRGTEAFF. For the CDR3, the DNA is TGCGCCAGCAGCCAAGTTAGGGGGACTGAAGCTTTCTTT.

Many counts were recorded for this clonotype. The CDR3 DNA is TGTGCTTCCAACGATGGGCTATACAATGAGCAGTTCTTC. Its protein product is CASNDGLYNEQFF. The chain uses TRBV6-2 or TRBV6-3 and TRBJ2-1; no clear D. This CDR3 contains 13 residues. Germline V gene lookup returns CDR1 MNHEY and CDR2 SVGEGT.

This clonotype was counted at least ten times. This rearrangement joins TRBV3-1 to TRBJ2-5; no firm D call. CDR1 is LGHDT, CDR2 YNNKEL, per germline (reference sequence). This CDR3 spans 12 amino acids. The germline V and J ends were trimmed by 2 bases and 6 bases, with 7 bases remaining between them. The CDR3 region has the DNA TGTGCCAGCAGCCAACATGCGCAGACCCAGTACTTC. Its translation: CASSQHAQTQYF.

This clonotype occurred many times. The V gene is TRBV7-2, the J gene TRBJ2-2, with TRBD2 matching over 7 bases. Germline-derived CDR1 and CDR2 are SGHTA and FQGNSA. V shed 4 bases, J shed 6 bases, and the junction held 11 bases outside the gene matches. The CDR3 covers 16 residues. The CDR3 DNA sequence: TGTGCCAGCAGCTCCCTCCCAGGGAGGGCCGCCGGGGAGCTGTTTTTT. Residues: CASSSLPGRAAGELFF.

There are many counts of this clonotype. V and J are TRBV5-5 and TRBJ1-5; D is perhaps TRBD1 (6 bases). The CDR3 contains 14 residues. The V end lost 3 bases, the J end lost 3 bases, and 10 bases lay between the germline ends. CDR1 and CDR2 from the germline V gene are SGHKS and YYEKEE (reference sequence). The CDR3 DNA follows: TGTGCCAGCAGCTGGTACAGGGACAATCAGCCCCAGCATTTT. Its translation is CASSWYRDNQPQHF.

Ten or more counts support this clonotype. This chain connects TRBV20-1 to TRBJ2-7, with a weak D call TRBD2 (6 bases). This CDR3 region has 15 residues. CDR1 and CDR2 (germline): DFQATT, SNEGSKA (reference sequence). The V end was cut by 2 bases, the J end by 2 bases, with 16 bases between. CDR3 amino acids: CSARYGGGPTYEQYF. The CDR3 DNA follows: TGCAGTGCTAGATATGGGGGAGGCCCGACCTACGAGCAGTACTTC.

In its sample, this clonotype was seen many times. This chain links TRBV30 with TRBJ1-1; D unclear. CDR3 length: 13 amino acids. CDR1 and CDR2 from the germline V gene are GTSNPN and SVGIG (reference sequence). Trimming removed 0 bases from V and 7 bases from J, with 12 bases in between. The CDR3 DNA reads TGTGCCTGGAGTGTACTAACCGCTTATGAAGCTTTCTTT. Amino acids: CAWSVLTAYEAFF. The full variable domain, in which reference TRBV30 and TRBJ1-1 provide the parts outside the CDR3, is SQTIHQWPATLVQPVGSPLSLECTVEGTSNPNLYWYRQAAGRGLQLLFYSVGIGQISSEVPQNLSASRPQDRQFILSSKKLLLSDSGFYLCAWSVLTAYEAFFGQGTRLTVV.

At least ten counts were recorded for this clonotype. The chain combines TRBV12-3 or TRBV12-4 with TRBJ2-1; 12 bases agree with TRBD2. The CDR3 has 14 residues. Unmatched junction bases numbered 5, after V lost 7 bases and J lost 7 bases. For the CDR3, the DNA is TGTGCCAGCACCCCCGGACTAGCGGGAAATGAGCAGTTCTTC. This sequence encodes CASTPGLAGNEQFF.

This clonotype occurred many times. The chain couples TRBV6-2 or TRBV6-3 to TRBJ1-5; D is ambiguous. V dropped 0 bases and J dropped 3 bases, with 9 bases sitting between them. Germline-derived CDR1 and CDR2 are MNHEY and SVGEGT. The CDR3 is 15 amino acids. CDR3 bases: TGTGCCAGCAGTTACTCGCCGGATCTCAATCAGCCCCAGCATTTT. This sequence encodes CASSYSPDLNQPQHF.

This clonotype occurred many times. The CDR3 loop reads CASLEGYRQGNTEAFF. The CDR3, as DNA: TGTGCCAGCCTAGAGGGGTACAGACAGGGGAACACTGAAGCTTTCTTT. The rearrangement uses TRBV21-1 and TRBJ1-1; TRBD1, as called in the table, went unchecked against the DNA. TRBV21-1 is labeled a pseudogene. This CDR3 comprises 16 residues.

This clonotype was detected many times. This chain connects TRBV7-7 to TRBJ2-7, with 8 bases lining up with TRBD1. The V gene end was trimmed by 5 bases and the J gene end by 4 bases; junction bases not matched to a gene: 4. The CDR3 length is 13 residues. In germline, CDR1 is SSHAT, CDR2 FNYEAQ (reference sequence). The CDR3 is CASSQDRGYEQYF. The CDR3 DNA reads TGTGCCAGCAGCCAAGACAGGGGATACGAGCAGTACTTC. The full variable domain, completed using reference TRBV7-7 and TRBJ2-7, is GAGVSQSPRYKVTKRGQDVTLRCDPISSHATLYWYQQALGQGPEFLTYFNYEAQPDKSGLPSDRFSAERPEGSISTLTIQRTEQRDSAMYRCASSQDRGYEQYFGPGTRLTVT.

This clonotype appeared many times. The chain uses TRBV7-2 and TRBJ2-2, with 12 bases aligning to TRBD2. The CDR3 is 16 residues long. The junction had 6 bases not matched to a gene; V was cut back by 5 bases and J by 5 bases. Germline V gene data show CDR1 as SGHTA and CDR2 as FQGNSA. Here the CDR3 DNA reads TGTGCCAGCAGCCCGAGACTAGCGGGAGTGACCGGGGAGCTGTTTTTT. Protein: CASSPRLAGVTGELFF.

Ten or more counts support this clonotype. The V call is TRBV20-1, the J call TRBJ2-7, with a tentative D call TRBD2 (5 bases). CDR1 and CDR2 from the germline V gene are DFQATT and SNEGSKA (reference sequence). Trimming pared 0 bases from V and 2 bases from J, leaving 14 bases between. CDR3 length: 15 residues. CDR3 coding DNA: TGCAGTGCTAGAGAAGCGCCCACGAGGGCCTACGAGCAGTACTTC. Encoded protein: CSAREAPTRAYEQYF.

This clonotype was detected many times. The rearrangement joins TRBV4-1 to TRBJ2-2, with TRBD1 as a possible D gene (6 bases). The CDR3 has 21 amino acids. The germline CDR1 and CDR2 sequences are MGHRA and YSYEKL. Deletions cut 1 base from V and 0 bases from J, with 24 bases between. CDR3 nucleotide sequence: TGCGCCAGCAGCCAAGTCTGGGTGTGGGGGCAGTCAGAAACGAACACCGGGGAGCTGTTTTTT. Translating it yields CASSQVWVWGQSETNTGELFF.